This TCR beta chain was profiled in a study of blood T cell repertoires in COVID-19. Here immunoSEQ multiplex PCR was the method, and the copy in TCRdb shows in-frame clones only, minus some. The sample lists 99,000 or so clones, about 76% occurring once. The CDR3 has 13 residues. Germline V CDR1 and CDR2: MNHEY, SVGAGI. The V end was cut by 6 bases, the J end by 0 bases, with 8 bases between. The clonotype was recovered from a woman in her 70s with acute or convalescent COVID-19. The specimen was peripheral blood. The chain links TRBV6-5 to TRBJ1-1; no definite D call. CDR3 protein: CASSHEMNTEAFF. CDR3 coding DNA: TGTGCCAGCAGCCATGAGATGAACACTGAAGCTTTCTTT.